This TCR beta chain was identified during a study of Ad26.COV2.S vaccination and SARS-CoV-2 variants. In the study overall: This donor came from the COV1001 trial of Ad26.COV2.S. Intramuscularly, Ad26.COV2.S was given either once or twice, 56 days apart.

Repertoires were generated with immunoSEQ multiplex PCR, while TCRdb's copy carries only in-frame clones and drops some. The sample shows a few hundred thousand clones, roughly 84% of them seen only once. As concerns this clone: Its antigen is as yet unknown.

The CDR3 contains 14 residues. CDR1 and CDR2 (germline): MNHEY, SMNVEV (reference sequence). Trimming pared 2 bases from V and 5 bases from J, leaving 10 bases between. Whole-study findings and limits: Total T cell responses were possibly underestimated by TCR breadth and depth analyses. Participants given vaccine showed non-spike TCR breadth similar to that of placebo recipients.

As to treatment: around 19 received Ad26.COV2.S at low or high dose, single or two shots; about 5 received placebo; per-sample allocation not given. The study sampled participants on day 63 after the first vaccine or placebo injection. This specimen was peripheral blood, taken in a trial of Ad26.COV2.S vaccine versus placebo. The origin of this receptor is a person aged 18 to 65 who received the Ad26.COV2.S COVID-19 vaccine or a placebo. The chain has TRBV27 and TRBJ2-1; D unresolved. The CDR3 loop is CASSLLHSDNEQFF. The CDR3 DNA follows: TGTGCCAGCAGTTTACTCCATTCGGACAATGAGCAGTTCTTC.